This TCR beta chain was captured in a study of blood T cell repertoires in COVID-19. The wider study: Spain, Italy and the United States supplied samples that represented acute and convalescent COVID-19. T cells, B-cell-depleted T cells, or PBMCs provided the cDNA or gDNA that served as material.

Germline V gene lookup returns CDR1 SGDLS and CDR2 YYNGEE. V was shortened by 3 bases and J by 5 bases, with 17 bases between the two germline ends. The CDR3 length is 16 residues. As originally analysed: Estimation of nucleated cell counts was performed using reference gene primer amplification. Measured with immunoSEQ multiplex PCR; TCRdb has only the in-frame clones, and not every one. D and trimming were read from the DNA, whereas the V and J calls and clone size are those reported in that table. The sample consists of about 180,000 clones, approximately 87% of them appearing once. Followed over time, Seattle patients had been enrolled while infection was active.

The rearrangement uses TRBV9 and TRBJ2-2; a weak D match, TRBD2 (5 bases). Sequenced: peripheral blood. This TCR was sampled from a person between 65 and 79 years old with COVID-19, enrolled during active disease. The CDR3 bases are TGTGCCAGCAGCGCACGACTACCCGTTGGGACCGGGGAGCTGTTTTTT. This sequence encodes CASSARLPVGTGELFF.